The clone carrying this TCR beta chain was recorded many times. Its specificity is unknown. This specimen belongs to a study of CD8+CD57+ T cells in acquired aplastic anemia. Study overall: Yields of DNA that came from sorted CD4+ and CD8+ cells averaged roughly 3.3 ug.

The study profiled TCR beta VDJ and CDR3 using genomic DNA as template. TCRdb reprocessed the reads via MiXCR and lists one record per CDR3 protein. The repertoire includes 150,000 or so distinct CDR3 sequences, around 50% of them detected once, and roughly 1.1% sits in the top ten. Study results and caveats: Approximately 28 CD8+ CDR3 sequences were shared between patients and controls. The CD8+ Simpson's diversity of patients and controls was not significantly different.

Germline trimming cut 2 bases from V and 1 base from J; bases unmatched to any gene: 4. Germline assignment: CDR1 DFQATT and CDR2 SNEGSKA (reference sequence). CDR3 size: 15 residues. Patients included in sequencing had previously demonstrated CD8+CD57+ cell expansion by flow cytometry. Sampling of blood occurred while the patients had still received no therapy. The TCR was taken from a human donor with aplastic anemia. Material for sequencing was sorted CD4+, CD8+, or CD8+CD57+ T cells (not recorded which) from PBMCs. The chain is built from TRBV20-1 and TRBJ2-7, with 11 bases that match TRBD1. The CDR3 DNA follows: TGCAGTGCTAGACCCGGACAGGGGGCATCCTACGAGCAGTACTTC. This encodes CSARPGQGASYEQYF.